Listed below are T cell receptor beta chains from one sample, sequenced in a study of CD8+CD57+ T cells in acquired aplastic anemia. MiXCR, run by TCRdb on the reads, gives a single entry per CDR3 protein. The repertoire includes about 160,000 distinct CDR3 sequences, about 45% of them detected once, and 2.5% to 3.5% sits in the top ten. The sample consisted of sorted CD4+, CD8+, or CD8+CD57+ T cells (not recorded which) from PBMCs. The receptors were gathered from a human donor with aplastic anemia. CDR3s include the opening cysteine and the closing phenylalanine or tryptophan.

j_gene | v_gene | CDR3aa
TRBJ2-3 | TRBV20-1 | CSARDPVAGGSTDTQYF
TRBJ2-5 | TRBV15 | CATSRAASVETQYF
TRBJ2-2 | TRBV20-1 | CSARALGLGNTGELFF
TRBJ1-1 | TRBV5-1 | CASSSGGGANTEAFF
TRBJ2-6 | TRBV20-1 | CSAKVGANVLTF
TRBJ2-3 | TRBV7-2 | CASSFDRADTQYF
TRBJ1-2 | TRBV24-1 | CATSDARTGGWGGYTF
TRBJ1-2 | TRBV9 | CASSRGASAKGYTF
TRBJ1-2 | TRBV19 | CASSSGQYPNYGYTF
TRBJ2-7 | TRBV7-2 | CASSLRGDSYEQYF
TRBJ2-5 | TRBV5-1 | CASSGTTAQETQYF
TRBJ2-7 | TRBV27 | CASSSSTPPEQYF
TRBJ2-5 | TRBV9 | CASSVGTSRTETQYF
TRBJ2-3 | TRBV7-3 | CASSLKGASTDTQYF
TRBJ1-1 | TRBV10-2 | CASSPVNTEAFF
TRBJ1-3 | TRBV9 | CASSVGRALGNTIYF
TRBJ2-7 | TRBV5-1 | CASSLPRGGNGEQYF
TRBJ1-1 | TRBV10-3 | CAIRRDMNTEAFF
TRBJ1-3 | TRBV7-8 | CASSLLGRNSGNTIYF
TRBJ2-5 | TRBV7-2 | CASSPASQETQYF
TRBJ2-7 | TRBV7-9 | CASSLRQGFGEQYF
TRBJ2-7 | TRBV7-2 | CASSPQAAGFILEQYF
TRBJ1-3 | TRBV19 | CASSIDLSSGNTIYF
TRBJ2-2 | TRBV29-1 | CSVGGGSGTGELFF
TRBJ2-5 | TRBV20-1 | CSVFDRTQETQYF
TRBJ1-1 | TRBV5-1 | CASSPAMNTEAFF
TRBJ1-6 | TRBV7-6 | CASSLAAGSSPLHF
TRBJ2-5 | TRBV10-3 | CASSFYTETQYF
TRBJ2-2 | TRBV5-1 | CASSFSGTGTRELFF
TRBJ2-2 | TRBV7-3 | CASSDGTKKAGELFF
TRBJ1-2 | TRBV10-2 | CASSESIGLNYGYTF
TRBJ2-1 | TRBV24-1 | CATSDLRGAAYNEQFF
TRBJ2-5 | TRBV4-1 | CASSQEMGQPQETQYF
TRBJ2-7 | TRBV10-2 | CASRLELLSYEQYF
TRBJ2-7 | TRBV20-1 | CSALLSGTSGSSYEQYF
TRBJ2-7 | TRBV14 | CASSLQAGGYEQYF
TRBJ2-7 | TRBV7-8 | CASSPPRAGGYEQYF
TRBJ1-2 | TRBV25-1 | CASSEWGRETELSYTF
TRBJ1-2 | TRBV12-3/TRBV12-4 | CASSLGEGSGYTF
TRBJ2-7 | TRBV18 | CASSPSRQGSYERYF
TRBJ2-7 | TRBV10-3 | CAISGIRGDSYEQYF